This TCR beta chain was retrieved from a study of Ad26.COV2.S vaccination and SARS-CoV-2 variants. Across the whole study: Donor was in the COV1001 Ad26.COV2.S trial arm. The authors gave Ad26.COV2.S intramuscularly, either once or twice 56 days apart.

Treatment reported: 15 to 20 received Ad26.COV2.S at low or high dose, single or two shots; about 5 received placebo; per-sample allocation not given. Sampling happened 63 days after the first vaccine or placebo injection. Remarks on this clone: Its target is unknown.

V trimming: 5 bases; J trimming: 6 bases; junction bases outside the gene matches: 12. The germline gives CDR1 SGHVS, CDR2 FQNEAQ. This CDR3 has 16 residues. Measured with immunoSEQ multiplex PCR; TCRdb has only the in-frame clones, and not every one. The sample has about 350,000 clones; more than 75% are singletons. The study, taken as a whole, reports: Spike-specific CD8+ and CD4+ T cell responses reportedly showed substantial breadth after vaccination. Measurement of non-spike TCR breadth gave similar results in vaccine and placebo recipients.

This sequence originates from a person between 18 and 65 years old who received the Ad26.COV2.S COVID-19 vaccine or a placebo. Material: peripheral blood, obtained in a trial of Ad26.COV2.S vaccine versus placebo. V is TRBV7-8 and J is TRBJ2-3, with TRBD1 matching 9 bases. The CDR3 reads CASSQTQTGGVDTQYF. The CDR3 nucleotides are TGTGCCAGCAGCCAAACACAGACAGGGGGTGTGGATACGCAGTATTTT.